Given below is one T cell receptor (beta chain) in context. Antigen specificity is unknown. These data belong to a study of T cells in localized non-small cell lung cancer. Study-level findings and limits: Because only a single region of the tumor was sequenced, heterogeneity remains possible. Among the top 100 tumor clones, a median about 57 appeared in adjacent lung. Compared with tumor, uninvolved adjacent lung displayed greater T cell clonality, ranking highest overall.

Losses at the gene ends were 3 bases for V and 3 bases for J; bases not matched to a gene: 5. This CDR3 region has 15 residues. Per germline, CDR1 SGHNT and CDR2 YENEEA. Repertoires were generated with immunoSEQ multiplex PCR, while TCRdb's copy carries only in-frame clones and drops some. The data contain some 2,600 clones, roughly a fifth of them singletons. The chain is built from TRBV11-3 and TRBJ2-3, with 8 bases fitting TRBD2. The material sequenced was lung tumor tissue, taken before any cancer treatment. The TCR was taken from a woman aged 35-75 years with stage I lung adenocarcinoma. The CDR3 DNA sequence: TGTGCCAGCAGCTTTAGCGGGGCTTGGACAGATACGCAGTATTTT. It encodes CASSFSGAWTDTQYF.